Listed below are T cell receptor beta chains from one sample, sequenced in a study of blood T cell repertoires in COVID-19. The method was immunoSEQ multiplex PCR; TCRdb's version includes in-frame clones alone and lacks a portion of them. The sample yields about 190,000 clones, 80% to 90% seen once. The sample taken for sequencing was peripheral blood. All receptors derive from a woman of 80 years or more with COVID-19, enrolled during active disease. CDR3s include the opening cysteine and the closing phenylalanine or tryptophan. The order of the fields is J gene, V gene, D gene, clone size, CDR3 protein, CDR3 DNA. D genes are given only for firm matches. Only some rows state a clone size, as once, few, many or a class for expanded clones.

J gene: TRBJ2-1
V gene: TRBV3-1/TRBV3-2
D gene: NA
clone size: once
CDR3 protein: CASSPWTIYNEQFF
CDR3 DNA: TGTGCCAGCAGCCCATGGACAATCTACAATGAGCAGTTCTTC

J gene: TRBJ1-4
V gene: TRBV5-5
D gene: TRBD1
clone size: NA
CDR3 protein: CASSPGQGNEKLFF
CDR3 DNA: TGTGCCAGCAGCCCCGGACAGGGCAACGAAAAACTGTTTTTT

J gene: TRBJ1-1
V gene: TRBV5-1
D gene: TRBD1
clone size: NA
CDR3 protein: CASSLEPDRVSTEAFF
CDR3 DNA: TGCGCCAGCAGCTTGGAACCTGACAGGGTCAGCACTGAAGCTTTCTTT

J gene: TRBJ2-5
V gene: TRBV3-1/TRBV3-2
D gene: TRBD2
clone size: NA
CDR3 protein: CASSEMGLAGYQETQYF
CDR3 DNA: TGTGCCAGCAGCGAAATGGGACTAGCGGGTTACCAAGAGACCCAGTACTTC

J gene: TRBJ2-2
V gene: TRBV19
D gene: NA
clone size: NA
CDR3 protein: CASSKVEGTGELFF
CDR3 DNA: TGTGCCAGTAGTAAGGTCGAGGGTACCGGGGAGCTGTTTTTT

J gene: TRBJ2-1
V gene: TRBV5-1
D gene: NA
clone size: NA
CDR3 protein: CASSLALRVYNEQFF
CDR3 DNA: TGCGCCAGCAGCTTAGCCCTCAGGGTCTACAATGAGCAGTTCTTC

J gene: TRBJ2-5
V gene: TRBV5-5
D gene: TRBD1
clone size: few
CDR3 protein: CASSPGTGGGETQYF
CDR3 DNA: TGTGCCAGCAGTCCCGGGACAGGGGGCGGAGAGACCCAGTACTTC

J gene: TRBJ2-7
V gene: TRBV7-9
D gene: TRBD2
clone size: NA
CDR3 protein: CASSLLATSSYEQYF
CDR3 DNA: TGTGCCAGCAGCCTACTAGCGACGAGCTCCTACGAGCAGTACTTC

J gene: TRBJ2-5
V gene: TRBV5-1
D gene: NA
clone size: NA
CDR3 protein: CASSTGDFQETQYF
CDR3 DNA: TGCGCCAGCAGCACCGGGGACTTTCAAGAGACCCAGTACTTC

J gene: TRBJ1-1
V gene: TRBV6-5
D gene: NA
clone size: NA
CDR3 protein: CASSQSPNTEAFF
CDR3 DNA: TGTGCCAGCAGTCAAAGCCCCAACACTGAAGCTTTCTTT

J gene: TRBJ2-1
V gene: TRBV7-9
D gene: TRBD1
clone size: NA
CDR3 protein: CASSITGTGTDEQFF
CDR3 DNA: TGTGCCAGCAGCATTACCGGGACAGGGACCGATGAGCAGTTCTTC

J gene: TRBJ1-2
V gene: TRBV28
D gene: TRBD1
clone size: NA
CDR3 protein: CASSFGTDHLGF
CDR3 DNA: TGTGCCAGCAGTTTCGGGACAGACCATCTCGGCTTC

J gene: TRBJ2-5
V gene: TRBV7-2
D gene: NA
clone size: NA
CDR3 protein: CASSLARSQETQYF
CDR3 DNA: TGTGCCAGCAGCTTAGCGCGCTCTCAAGAGACCCAGTACTTC

J gene: TRBJ2-3
V gene: TRBV19
D gene: TRBD1
clone size: NA
CDR3 protein: CASSFRQGGDTDTQYF
CDR3 DNA: TGTGCCAGTAGCTTCAGACAGGGGGGAGACACAGATACGCAGTATTTT

J gene: TRBJ2-4
V gene: TRBV2
D gene: NA
clone size: NA
CDR3 protein: CASSVLAGKNIQYF
CDR3 DNA: TGTGCCAGCAGTGTACTCGCGGGCAAAAACATTCAGTACTTC

J gene: TRBJ2-5
V gene: TRBV9
D gene: TRBD2
clone size: NA
CDR3 protein: CASSPWTSGAETQYF
CDR3 DNA: TGTGCCAGCAGCCCGTGGACTAGCGGGGCGGAGACCCAGTACTTC

J gene: TRBJ2-5
V gene: TRBV5-4
D gene: NA
clone size: NA
CDR3 protein: CASSLAQTIQETQYF
CDR3 DNA: TGTGCCAGCAGCTTGGCCCAGACAATCCAAGAGACCCAGTACTTC

J gene: TRBJ2-1
V gene: TRBV7-2
D gene: TRBD2
clone size: NA
CDR3 protein: CASSLLGPGGYNEQFF
CDR3 DNA: TGTGCCAGCAGCTTATTGGGGCCGGGGGGCTACAATGAGCAGTTCTTC

J gene: TRBJ2-2
V gene: TRBV4-2
D gene: NA
clone size: NA
CDR3 protein: CASSQGGRRTGELFF
CDR3 DNA: TGTGCCAGCAGCCAAGGCGGTAGGAGAACCGGGGAGCTGTTTTTT

J gene: TRBJ1-2
V gene: TRBV5-4
D gene: NA
clone size: NA
CDR3 protein: CASSFSGKYGYTF
CDR3 DNA: TGTGCCAGCAGCTTTTCGGGGAAATATGGCTACACCTTC

J gene: TRBJ2-2
V gene: TRBV5-1
D gene: NA
clone size: once
CDR3 protein: CASSLVANTGELFF
CDR3 DNA: TGCGCCAGCAGCTTGGTGGCAAACACCGGGGAGCTGTTTTTT

J gene: TRBJ1-2
V gene: TRBV19
D gene: NA
clone size: NA
CDR3 protein: CASSMGDKGWVEGYTF
CDR3 DNA: TGTGCCAGTAGTATGGGGGACAAGGGTTGGGTTGAAGGCTACACCTTC

J gene: TRBJ1-5
V gene: TRBV7-2
D gene: NA
clone size: once
CDR3 protein: CASSLEQGSNQPQHF
CDR3 DNA: TGTGCCAGCAGCTTAGAACAGGGTAGCAATCAGCCCCAGCATTTT

J gene: TRBJ2-4
V gene: TRBV5-8
D gene: NA
clone size: NA
CDR3 protein: CASSWGGGSKNIQYF
CDR3 DNA: TGTGCCAGCAGCTGGGGGGGCGGATCCAAAAACATTCAGTACTTC

J gene: TRBJ2-2
V gene: TRBV3-1/TRBV3-2
D gene: NA
clone size: NA
CDR3 protein: CASSQGTQGANTGELFF
CDR3 DNA: TGTGCCAGCAGCCAAGGGACACAGGGCGCGAACACCGGGGAGCTGTTTTTT

J gene: TRBJ1-5
V gene: TRBV6-5
D gene: NA
clone size: NA
CDR3 protein: CASSLSPYSNQPQHF
CDR3 DNA: TGTGCCAGCAGTTTAAGCCCTTATAGCAATCAGCCCCAGCATTTT

J gene: TRBJ1-2
V gene: TRBV7-8
D gene: NA
clone size: NA
CDR3 protein: CASSPTAGYYGYTF
CDR3 DNA: TGTGCCAGCAGTCCCACGGCAGGGTACTATGGCTACACCTTC

J gene: TRBJ1-5
V gene: TRBV4-2
D gene: NA
clone size: NA
CDR3 protein: CASSQRRASNQPQHF
CDR3 DNA: TGTGCCAGCAGCCAGCGGAGAGCTAGCAATCAGCCCCAGCATTTT

J gene: TRBJ1-1
V gene: TRBV3-1/TRBV3-2
D gene: NA
clone size: NA
CDR3 protein: CASSQVVNTEAFF
CDR3 DNA: TGTGCCAGCAGCCAAGTCGTGAACACTGAAGCTTTCTTT

J gene: TRBJ2-7
V gene: TRBV14
D gene: TRBD2
clone size: NA
CDR3 protein: CASSQAGGPLYEQYF
CDR3 DNA: TGTGCCAGCAGCCAAGCGGGGGGGCCTCTGTACGAGCAGTACTTC

J gene: TRBJ2-7
V gene: TRBV7-2
D gene: TRBD2
clone size: NA
CDR3 protein: CASSFASGGATYEQYF
CDR3 DNA: TGTGCCAGCAGCTTCGCCAGCGGGGGGGCCACCTACGAGCAGTACTTC

J gene: TRBJ2-3
V gene: TRBV2
D gene: TRBD1
clone size: NA
CDR3 protein: CASSSHRGPGTDTQYF
CDR3 DNA: TGTGCCAGCAGTTCACACAGGGGGCCAGGGACAGATACGCAGTATTTT

J gene: TRBJ2-2
V gene: TRBV5-1
D gene: NA
clone size: NA
CDR3 protein: CASSLRGNGGELFF
CDR3 DNA: TGCGCCAGCAGCTTGCGGGGGAATGGCGGGGAGCTGTTTTTT

J gene: TRBJ1-5
V gene: TRBV11-1
D gene: TRBD1
clone size: NA
CDR3 protein: CASSLVGTGNQPQHF
CDR3 DNA: TGTGCCAGCAGCTTAGTTGGGACAGGGAACCAGCCCCAGCATTTT

J gene: TRBJ2-6
V gene: TRBV19
D gene: NA
clone size: NA
CDR3 protein: CASRRGFGPSGANVLTF
CDR3 DNA: TGTGCCAGTAGAAGGGGGTTTGGCCCCTCTGGGGCCAACGTCCTGACTTTC

J gene: TRBJ2-1
V gene: TRBV18
D gene: TRBD2
clone size: NA
CDR3 protein: CASSAAGVNEQFF
CDR3 DNA: TGTGCCAGCTCAGCCGCGGGGGTCAATGAGCAGTTCTTC

J gene: TRBJ2-7
V gene: TRBV27
D gene: TRBD1
clone size: NA
CDR3 protein: CASSWGQGADEQYF
CDR3 DNA: TGTGCCAGCAGTTGGGGACAGGGGGCAGACGAGCAGTACTTC